The entry below describes one TCR beta chain. Its antigen is not identified. The data stem from a study of Ad26.COV2.S vaccination and SARS-CoV-2 variants. Across the whole study: The authors gave Ad26.COV2.S intramuscularly, either once or twice 56 days apart. Regarding the study as a whole: Recipients of either vaccine or placebo displayed similar breadth of non-spike TCRs.

Specified treatment: some 20 received Ad26.COV2.S at low or high dose, single or two shots; 5 received placebo; per-sample allocation not given. Day 63 following the first vaccine or placebo injection was when the samples were taken. Libraries were prepared by immunoSEQ multiplex PCR; TCRdb keeps only in-frame clonotypes and omits some of them. The table records 380,000 or so clones, about 88% of them present only once. The CDR3 extends over 17 amino acids. CDR1 is SGHRS and CDR2 is YFSETQ in the germline V gene. V was pared by 3 bases and J by 4 bases, with 12 bases of the junction left unmatched. The sample in question was peripheral blood, obtained in a trial of Ad26.COV2.S vaccine versus placebo. The J gene is TRBJ2-7, the V gene TRBV5-1; TRBD2 agrees at 11 bases. This TCR was sampled from a person between 18 and 65 years old who received the Ad26.COV2.S COVID-19 vaccine or a placebo. CDR3 amino acids: CASSSYRTSGLQYEQYF. The CDR3, as DNA: TGCGCCAGCAGCTCCTATCGGACTAGCGGGCTTCAATACGAGCAGTACTTC.